This record covers a single T cell receptor (beta chain). Antigen unknown. This entry comes from a study of PD-1 blockade in mismatch repair-deficient tumors. The study's findings and limits: Tumor-resident clones, often absent from pretreatment blood, expanded after pembrolizumab and then contracted.

CDR1 MNHEY and CDR2 SMNVEV come from the germline V gene (reference sequence). The CDR3 extends over 13 amino acids. Trimming stripped 4 bases from V and 1 base from J, with 8 bases between. TCRdb's table, derived via immunoSEQ multiplex PCR, lists solely in-frame clones and lacks some. The top ten clones hold roughly 13% of a sample with 130,000 or so clones, about 85% of them seen once. TCR sequencing covered three patients who responded to pembrolizumab. This TCR came from an adult with mismatch repair-deficient cancer. This rearrangement joins TRBV27 to TRBJ2-7; weak D call: TRBD1 (5 bases). Source: peripheral blood, taken 44 weeks after starting pembrolizumab. The DNA of the CDR3 is TGTGCCAGCAGTTATCGACAGTCCTACGAGCAGTACTTC. It translates to CASSYRQSYEQYF.